The T cell receptor beta chain described here comes from a study of control samples from healthy donors and cancer patients. This CDR3 is 14 amino acids long. V was trimmed by 3 bases and J by 0 bases, leaving 9 bases between them. Germline V gene data show CDR1 as LGHDT and CDR2 as YNNKEL (reference sequence). Sequenced by immunoSEQ multiplex PCR; TCRdb stores in-frame clones only, minus some. The sample consists of 50,000 to 75,000 clones, 85% of them appearing once. The sample taken for sequencing was blood. V gene TRBV3-1 (or the pseudogene TRBV3-2) combines with J gene TRBJ2-7; a possible D gene is TRBD1 (5 bases). This TCR derives from a man in his forties in good health. In DNA form, the CDR3 reads TGTGCCAGCAGCCAGACAGCAAACTCCTACGAGCAGTACTTC. The encoded protein is CASSQTANSYEQYF.